The 30 T cell receptor beta chains below were found in one sample sequenced in a study of shared clonotypes between healthy human individuals. Sequencing used immunoSEQ multiplex PCR; TCRdb keeps in-frame clones, though not all of them. The sample lists about 680,000 clones; about three quarters were seen once. The sequenced sample was memory CD4+ T cells sorted from blood. Subset in this sample: CD45RA-negative fraction. These receptors originate from a woman aged 25 to 45 in good health.

The rearrangement joins TRBV9 to TRBJ2-7; D is ambiguous. Germline V gene lookup returns CDR1 SGDLS and CDR2 YYNGEE. This CDR3 contains 13 residues. V was trimmed by 4 bases and J by 7 bases, leaving 15 bases between them. The CDR3, as DNA: TGTGCCAGCAGCCCTCTAGGCTGGTGGGAGCAGTACTTC. Translated, it gives CASSPLGWWEQYF.

The chain joins TRBV4-1 to TRBJ1-1, with 9 bases matching TRBD1. Germline CDR1 and CDR2: MGHRA and YSYEKL. This CDR3 contains 14 residues. V gave up 6 bases and J gave up 2 bases; unmatched junction bases: 4. The CDR3 loop reads CASRGQGRNTEAFF. The CDR3 DNA reads TGCGCCAGCAGAGGACAGGGGAGAAACACTGAAGCTTTCTTT.

J is TRBJ2-1 and V is TRBV6-6; D is perhaps TRBD2 (6 bases). From germline, CDR1 is MNHNY and CDR2 SVGAGI (reference sequence). The CDR3 spans 14 residues. The V and J ends lost 7 bases and 0 bases respectively, with 10 bases between them. The CDR3 reads CASNLEGSYNEQFF. In nucleotides, the CDR3 is TGTGCCAGCAACCTGGAGGGCTCCTACAATGAGCAGTTCTTC.

The chain recombines TRBV6-1 with TRBJ1-5; TRBD1 matches 7 bases. The CDR3 has 15 residues. The trim removed 2 bases at V and 1 base at J, leaving 2 bases unmatched. In germline, CDR1 is MNHNS, CDR2 SASEGT. CDR3 in DNA: TGTGCCAGCAGTGAAATGGGACAGAGCAATCAGCCCCAGCATTTT. Protein sequence: CASSEMGQSNQPQHF.

V usage is TRBV6-6 and J usage is TRBJ2-3; 10 bases map to TRBD2. Germline V gene data show CDR1 as MNHNY and CDR2 as SVGAGI (reference sequence). The CDR3 is 16 residues long. The V and J ends lost 2 bases and 3 bases, in that order; junction bases with no gene match: 5. This chain's CDR3 is CASSYRTSGRTDTQYF. Here the CDR3 DNA reads TGTGCCAGCAGTTACCGGACTAGCGGTCGAACAGATACGCAGTATTTT.

The rearrangement links TRBV28 to TRBJ2-5; D not certain. Germline values: CDR1 MDHEN, CDR2 SYDVKM. V lost 4 bases and J lost 7, with 13 bases in between. This CDR3 has 13 residues. This chain's CDR3 is CASSSGARGTQYF. In DNA form, the CDR3 reads TGTGCCAGCAGTTCCGGCGCCCGCGGGACCCAGTACTTC.

A single count supports this clone. The chain is built from TRBV5-1 and TRBJ2-7, with TRBD2 matching over 8 bases. After removal of 0 bases from V and 6 bases from J, the junction contained 14 bases not matched to a gene. The CDR3 extends over 17 amino acids. The germline CDR1 and CDR2 sequences are SGHRS and YFSETQ. The CDR3 sequence is CASSLAQAGEDPGEQYF. Here the CDR3 DNA reads TGCGCCAGCAGCTTGGCTCAAGCGGGAGAAGATCCGGGCGAGCAGTACTTC.

Note on this clone: Other DNA sequences in the sample encode the same CDR3. The chain is built from TRBV29-1 and TRBJ2-5; 7 positions agree with TRBD2. CDR1 is SQVTM and CDR2 is ANQGSEA in the germline V gene. The CDR3 runs to 12 residues. Trimming removed 4 bases from V and 4 bases from J; junction bases left unmatched: 3. The CDR3 DNA reads as TGCAGCGTTGTCCCGGGAGGAGAGACCCAGTACTTC. Translated, it gives CSVVPGGETQYF.

This chain links TRBV14 with TRBJ2-1; TRBD2 agrees at 8 bases. V was clipped by 3 bases and J by 6 bases; unmatched bases: 7. The CDR3 runs to 15 residues. The germline gives CDR1 SGHDN, CDR2 FVKESK. The CDR3 sequence is CASSHGTRRGNEQFF. The CDR3 DNA sequence: TGTGCCAGCAGCCACGGGACTAGGAGGGGCAATGAGCAGTTCTTC. Looking up the rest from reference TRBV14 and TRBJ2-1 gives the full variable domain: EAGVTQFPSHSVIEKGQTVTLRCDPISGHDNLYWYRRVMGKEIKFLLHFVKESKQDESGMPNNRFLAERTGGTYSTLKVQPAELEDSGVYFCASSHGTRRGNEQFFGPGTRLTVL.

This clone was detected only a few times. The V gene is TRBV7-9, the J gene TRBJ1-1; TRBD1 is a possible D gene (6 bases). Germline-derived CDR1 and CDR2 are SEHNR and FQNEAQ (reference sequence). CDR3 length: 15 residues. Trimming stripped 5 bases from V and 7 bases from J, with 20 bases between. The CDR3 is CASSVEIGGGSEAFF. In DNA, the CDR3 is TGTGCCAGCAGCGTGGAAATTGGGGGCGGCAGTGAAGCTTTCTTT.

Here the CDR3 reads CASSLSDDRVRTRVFIEQFF. CDR3 bases: TGTGCCAGCAGTTTATCGGATGACAGGGTAAGGACTAGGGTGTTCATTGAGCAGTTCTTC. This chain links TRBV27 with TRBJ2-1; D may be TRBD1 or TRBD2 (7 bases each). CDR1 is MNHEY, CDR2 SMNVEV, per germline (reference sequence). V lost 0 bases to trimming and J lost 9 bases, with 30 bases between them. This CDR3 has 20 amino acids.

This chain joins TRBV15 and TRBJ2-1; D unresolved. V was trimmed by 5 bases and J by 12 bases, leaving 14 bases between them. The CDR3 runs 12 residues. Germline V gene sequence: CDR1 LNHNV, CDR2 YYDKDF (reference sequence). The DNA for the CDR3 is TGTGCCACCAGCTCTATTTTTGGGCGGCAGTTCTTC. This gives the protein CATSSIFGRQFF.

The chain carries TRBV5-1 and TRBJ1-3, with TRBD1 matching over 7 bases. This CDR3 has 16 residues. Germline CDR1 and CDR2: SGHRS and YFSETQ. Unmatched junction bases numbered 11, after V lost 5 bases and J lost 3 bases. The CDR3 sequence: CASRPEGTVRGNTIYF. The DNA for the CDR3 is TGCGCCAGCAGACCTGAGGGGACAGTCCGTGGAAACACCATATATTTT.

V is TRBV27 and J is TRBJ1-1, with unresolved D. Germline lookup yields CDR1 MNHEY and CDR2 SMNVEV (reference sequence). The CDR3 has 15 amino acids. The V end was cut by 2 bases, the J end by 4 bases, with 14 bases between. CDR3 DNA sequence: TGTGCCAGCAGTTTAAATTGGTGGGGAGGCACTGAAGCTTTCTTT. It specifies CASSLNWWGGTEAFF.

This clone came up a few times. DNA for the CDR3: TGTGCCAGCAGCTTAAGGAACACCGGGGAGCTGTTTTTT. This gives the protein CASSLRNTGELFF. The V and J genes are TRBV7-3 and TRBJ2-2; unclear D gene. Germline assignment: CDR1 SGHTA and CDR2 FQGTGA. Trimming stripped 1 base from V and 1 base from J, with 1 base between. This CDR3 is 13 amino acids long.

In its sample, this clone was seen a few times. V gene TRBV7-9 combines with J gene TRBJ1-2; 7 bases map to TRBD1. Germline V gene data show CDR1 as SEHNR and CDR2 as FQNEAQ (reference sequence). The CDR3 has 14 residues. The ends lost 1 base at V and 2 bases at J; junction bases unmatched: 1. This CDR3 reads CASSLDRGNYGYTF. As DNA, the CDR3 is TGTGCCAGCAGCTTAGACAGGGGAAACTATGGCTACACCTTC.

At least ten counts were recorded for this clone. The chain recombines TRBV5-4 with TRBJ2-1; 7 nucleotides align to TRBD2. In germline, CDR1 is SGHNT, CDR2 YYREEE (reference sequence). The CDR3 has 15 residues. Trimming took 5 bases from V and 9 from J; bases not matched to a gene: 14. The CDR3 reads CASRGGLGEMGEQFF. CDR3 bases: TGTGCCAGCAGAGGCGGACTAGGGGAGATGGGTGAGCAGTTCTTC.

On this clone: A far larger clone differs by one base, so this is likely a read error. This chain connects TRBV30 to TRBJ2-5; D unresolved. The length of the CDR3 is 13 residues. Between the trimmed V and J ends, which lost 2 bases and 1 base, there was a span of 8 bases. Germline V gene lookup returns CDR1 GTSNPN and CDR2 SVGIG (reference sequence). This CDR3 is CAWSKECQETQYF. The CDR3 DNA sequence: TGTGCCTGGAGTAAGGAGTGCCAAGAGACCCAGTACTTC.

The CDR3 coding sequence is TGCAGTGCATTCGTCTACGGAAGGCAGTTCTTC. It is translated as CSAFVYGRQFF. This chain joins TRBV20-1 and TRBJ2-1; D not resolved. Germline lookup yields CDR1 DFQATT and CDR2 SNEGSKA (reference sequence). V gave up 6 bases and J gave up 12 bases, with 15 bases separating them. The CDR3 is 11 residues long.

This chain uses TRBV7-2 with TRBJ2-5, with D tentatively TRBD2 (6 bases). The V end was cut by 1 base, the J end by 0 bases, with 12 bases between. The CDR3 extends over 16 amino acids. Germline loops: CDR1 SGHTA, CDR2 FQGNSA. In nucleotides, the CDR3 is TGTGCCAGCAGCTTAGGTAGCGGAACGTACCAAGAGACCCAGTACTTC. This sequence encodes CASSLGSGTYQETQYF.

The rearrangement joins TRBV2 to TRBJ2-7; TRBD2 agrees at 10 bases. Germline V gene data show CDR1 as SNHLY and CDR2 as FYNNEI. Trimming removed 6 bases from V and 0 bases from J; junction bases left unmatched: 14. The CDR3 has 18 residues. This CDR3 reads CASRYRLAGALSSYEQYF. As DNA, the CDR3 is TGTGCCAGCAGATATAGACTAGCGGGTGCCCTTTCCTCCTACGAGCAGTACTTC.

The J gene is TRBJ2-1, the V gene TRBV4-2, with 7 bases matching TRBD2. This CDR3 contains 15 residues. V shed 2 bases, J shed 0 bases, and the junction held 1 base outside the gene matches. Germline V gives CDR1 LGHNA, CDR2 YNFKEQ. Here the CDR3 DNA reads TGTGCCAGCAGCCAAACGGGGGGCTCCTACAATGAGCAGTTCTTC. Its protein product is CASSQTGGSYNEQFF.

This chain connects TRBV27 to TRBJ2-7, with 8 nucleotides matching TRBD2. The ends lost 1 base at V and 0 bases at J; junction bases unmatched: 2. Germline V CDR1 and CDR2: MNHEY, SMNVEV (reference sequence). The CDR3 runs 15 residues. In nucleotides, the CDR3 is TGTGCCAGCAGTTTATGGGGGACTAGCTCCTACGAGCAGTACTTC. Its translation is CASSLWGTSSYEQYF.

V gene TRBV7-9 combines with J gene TRBJ1-1; D not certain. V was clipped by 8 bases and J by 3 bases, with 13 bases between them. The CDR3 contains 13 residues. CDR1 and CDR2 (germline): SEHNR, FQNEAQ (reference sequence). The CDR3 spells CASAPQRDTEAFF. The CDR3 DNA sequence: TGTGCCAGCGCTCCCCAAAGGGACACTGAAGCTTTCTTT.

This chain connects TRBV2 to TRBJ2-2; D may be TRBD1 or TRBD2 (6 bases each). Germline V lookup: CDR1 SNHLY, CDR2 FYNNEI. Trimming stripped 9 bases from V and 4 bases from J, with 15 bases between. The CDR3 runs 14 residues. Here the CDR3 reads CAREKGGRTGELFF. In nucleotides, the CDR3 is TGTGCCAGAGAGAAAGGGGGGCGCACCGGGGAGCTGTTTTTT.

The CDR3 DNA sequence: TGTGCCAGCAGCTTAGAAGCCCTTGGACAGTATAGCAATCAGCCCCAGCATTTT. Encoded protein: CASSLEALGQYSNQPQHF. The chain carries TRBV7-8 and TRBJ1-5, with D perhaps TRBD1 (6 bases). Germline CDR1 is SGHVS and CDR2 is FQNEAQ. The CDR3 is 18 amino acids. V lost 1 base to trimming and J lost 0 bases, with 16 bases between them.

This chain joins TRBV10-3 and TRBJ2-1, with 9 positions matching TRBD2. The germline V gene encodes CDR1 ENHRY and CDR2 SYGVKD. The V segment lost 8 bases and the J segment 10 bases; nucleotides outside the gene matches: 6. The CDR3 loop spans 12 amino acids. The DNA of the CDR3 is TGTGCCATCGAGCCAGCGGGAGGAGAGCAGTTCTTC. Translating gives CAIEPAGGEQFF.

V is TRBV19 and J is TRBJ2-2; D is possibly TRBD2 (5 bases). The CDR3 spans 15 residues. The V gene lost 0 bases and the J gene lost 7 bases, with 12 bases spanning the gap. Germline CDR1 reads LNHDA; CDR2 reads SQIVND (reference sequence). The CDR3 sequence is CASSIEDWTNGELFF. The CDR3 nucleotides are TGTGCCAGTAGTATAGAGGACTGGACGAACGGGGAGCTGTTTTTT.

This chain uses TRBV5-4 with TRBJ2-3; 11 bases line up with TRBD1. The germline CDR1 and CDR2 sequences are SGHNT and YYREEE (reference sequence). V trimming: 4 bases; J trimming: 5 bases; junction bases outside the gene matches: 6. This CDR3 contains 15 residues. This CDR3 reads CASSPTGTGGDTQYF. As DNA, the CDR3 is TGTGCCAGCAGCCCCACCGGGACAGGGGGAGATACGCAGTATTTT.

The J gene is TRBJ2-1, the V gene TRBV4-1, with 11 nucleotides matching TRBD2. The CDR3 consists of 18 residues. J gave up 7 bases and V 4 bases, and 15 bases lay outside the gene matches. The germline CDR1 and CDR2 sequences are MGHRA and YSYEKL. The CDR3 protein is CASSLLHLTSGRTNEQFF. The CDR3 DNA is TGCGCCAGCAGCCTACTTCACCTTACTAGCGGGAGAACTAATGAGCAGTTCTTC.